This paragraph reports one T cell receptor (beta chain). Its antigen is still unknown. The sample originates from a study of T cell repertoires in cytomegalovirus infection. Whole-study context: Carrying CMV and the relevant HLA type showed in public TCR beta signatures. Whole-study findings and limits: Carriers of CMV and the relevant HLA type were discriminated by public TCR beta frequency. HLA-C-restricted CMV-specific TCR beta clonotypes prevailed in the ex vivo response.

TCRdb reprocessed the reads via MiXCR and lists one record per CDR3 protein. This table holds under 10,000 distinct CDR3 sequences, under 55% found once. CDR1 is MGHRA and CDR2 is YSYEKL in the germline V gene. This CDR3 spans 15 amino acids. Unmatched junction bases numbered 6, after V lost 6 bases and J lost 1 base. The chain carries TRBV4-1 and TRBJ2-7; 10 bases fit TRBD2. Source material: PBMCs, sequenced either directly or after in vitro stimulation (not recorded which). This TCR came from a human donor in good health (CMV status not recorded). Some clones in this sample may be carry-over from other donors' samples. CDR3 sequence reads: CASRPLAGRSYEQYF. CDR3 bases: TGCGCCAGCAGGCCACTAGCGGGACGATCCTACGAGCAGTACTTC.